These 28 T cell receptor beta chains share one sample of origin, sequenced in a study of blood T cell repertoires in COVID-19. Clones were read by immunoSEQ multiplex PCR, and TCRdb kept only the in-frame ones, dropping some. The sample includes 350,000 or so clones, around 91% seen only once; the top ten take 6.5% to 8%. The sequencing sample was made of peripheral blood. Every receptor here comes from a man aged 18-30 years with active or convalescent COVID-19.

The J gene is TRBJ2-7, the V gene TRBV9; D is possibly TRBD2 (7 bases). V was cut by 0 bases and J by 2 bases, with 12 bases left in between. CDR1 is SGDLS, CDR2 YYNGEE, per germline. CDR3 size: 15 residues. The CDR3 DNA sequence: TGTGCCAGCAGCGTAGGGGCGGGGGACACCTACGAGCAGTACTTC. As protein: CASSVGAGDTYEQYF. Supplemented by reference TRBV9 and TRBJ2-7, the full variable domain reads DSGVTQTPKHLITATGQRVTLRCSPRSGDLSVYWYQQSLDQGLQFLIQYYNGEERAKGNILERFSAQQFPDLHSELNLSSLELGDSALYFCASSVGAGDTYEQYFGPGTRLTVT.

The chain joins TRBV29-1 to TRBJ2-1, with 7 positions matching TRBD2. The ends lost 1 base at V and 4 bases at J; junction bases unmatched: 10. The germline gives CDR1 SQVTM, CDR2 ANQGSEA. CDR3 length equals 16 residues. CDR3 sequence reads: CSVEGGGGRLYNEQFF. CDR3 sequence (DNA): TGCAGCGTTGAAGGGGGGGGAGGGCGTCTATACAATGAGCAGTTCTTC.

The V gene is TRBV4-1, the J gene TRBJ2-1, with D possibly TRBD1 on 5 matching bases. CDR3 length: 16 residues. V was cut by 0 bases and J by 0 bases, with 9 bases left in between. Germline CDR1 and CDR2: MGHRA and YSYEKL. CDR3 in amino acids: CASSQETGSSYNEQFF. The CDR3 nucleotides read TGCGCCAGCAGCCAAGAAACAGGAAGCTCCTACAATGAGCAGTTCTTC.

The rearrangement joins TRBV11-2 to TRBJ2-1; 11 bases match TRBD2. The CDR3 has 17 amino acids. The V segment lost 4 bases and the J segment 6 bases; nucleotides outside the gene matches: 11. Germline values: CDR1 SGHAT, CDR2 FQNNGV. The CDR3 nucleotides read TGTGCCAGCAGCTCTTTTTCCATACTAGCGGGGGTCAATGAGCAGTTCTTC. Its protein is CASSSFSILAGVNEQFF.

CDR3 amino acids: CASSSQGALDTEAFF. CDR3 bases: TGTGCCAGCAGTTCTCAGGGGGCTCTGGACACTGAAGCTTTCTTT. The chain carries TRBV25-1 and TRBJ1-1; 8 bases line up with TRBD1. The ends lost 5 bases at V and 3 bases at J; junction bases unmatched: 8. Germline V lookup: CDR1 MGHDK, CDR2 SYGVNS. This CDR3 contains 15 residues.

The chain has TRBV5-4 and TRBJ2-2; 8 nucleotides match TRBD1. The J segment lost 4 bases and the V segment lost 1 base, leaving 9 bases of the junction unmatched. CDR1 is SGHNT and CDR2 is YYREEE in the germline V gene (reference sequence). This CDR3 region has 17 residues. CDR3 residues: CASSLSGGSSPTGELFF. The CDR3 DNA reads TGTGCCAGCAGCTTGTCAGGGGGCAGTTCACCCACCGGGGAGCTGTTTTTT.

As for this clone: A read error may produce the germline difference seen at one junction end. CDR3 in amino acids: CASSLGRGPSYEQYF. In DNA form, the CDR3 reads TGTGCTAGCAGCTTGGGCAGGGGGCCCTCCTACGAGCAGTACTTC. The chain carries TRBV7-7 and TRBJ2-7, with 8 nucleotides matching TRBD1. The germline CDR1 and CDR2 sequences are SSHAT and FNYEAQ (reference sequence). The CDR3 runs 15 residues.

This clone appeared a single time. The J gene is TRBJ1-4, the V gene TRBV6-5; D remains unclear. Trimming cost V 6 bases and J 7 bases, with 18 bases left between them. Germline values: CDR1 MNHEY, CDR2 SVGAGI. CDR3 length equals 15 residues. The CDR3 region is CASSSRVREAEKLFF. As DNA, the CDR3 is TGTGCCAGCAGCTCCCGGGTAAGGGAGGCTGAAAAACTGTTTTTT.

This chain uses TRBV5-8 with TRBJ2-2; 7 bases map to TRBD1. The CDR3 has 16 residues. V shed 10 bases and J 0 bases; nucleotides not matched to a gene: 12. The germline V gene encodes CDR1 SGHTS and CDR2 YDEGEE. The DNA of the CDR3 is TGTGCCCACCTAGGGGGCCCCCTCACGAACACCGGGGAGCTGTTTTTT. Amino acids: CAHLGGPLTNTGELFF. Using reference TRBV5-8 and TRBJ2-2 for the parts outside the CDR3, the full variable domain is EAGVTQSPTHLIKTRGQQATLRCSPISGHTSVYWYQQALGLGLQFLLWYDEGEERNRGNFPPRFSGRQFPNYSSELNVNALELEDSALYLCAHLGGPLTNTGELFFGEGSRLTVL.

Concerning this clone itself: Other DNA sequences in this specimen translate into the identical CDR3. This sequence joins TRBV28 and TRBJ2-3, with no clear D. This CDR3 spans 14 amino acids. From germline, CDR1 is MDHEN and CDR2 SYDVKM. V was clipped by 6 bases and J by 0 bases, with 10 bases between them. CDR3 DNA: TGTGCCAGCAGCTTCCTAGAGAGCACAGATACGCAGTATTTT. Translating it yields CASSFLESTDTQYF.

The CDR3: CATSDAHKANGELFF. CDR3 coding DNA: TGTGCCACCAGTGATGCCCACAAAGCGAACGGGGAGCTGTTTTTT. The chain carries TRBV24-1 and TRBJ2-2; D unclear. Germline V gene data show CDR1 as KGHDR and CDR2 as SFDVKD. Trimming pared 3 bases from V and 7 bases from J, leaving 14 bases between. This CDR3 region has 15 residues.

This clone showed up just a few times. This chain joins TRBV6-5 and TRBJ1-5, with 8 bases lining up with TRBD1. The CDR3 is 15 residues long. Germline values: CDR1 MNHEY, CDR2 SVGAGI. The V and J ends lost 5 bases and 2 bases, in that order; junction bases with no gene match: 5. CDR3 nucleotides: TGTGCCAGCAGTCCTCCGGGACAGGGCAATCAGCCCCAGCATTTT. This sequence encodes CASSPPGQGNQPQHF.

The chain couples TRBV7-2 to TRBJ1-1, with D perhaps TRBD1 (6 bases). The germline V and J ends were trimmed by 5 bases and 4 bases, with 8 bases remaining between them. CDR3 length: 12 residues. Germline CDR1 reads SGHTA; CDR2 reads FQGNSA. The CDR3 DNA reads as TGTGCCAGCAGCCACAGGGCCACTGAAGCTTTCTTT. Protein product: CASSHRATEAFF.

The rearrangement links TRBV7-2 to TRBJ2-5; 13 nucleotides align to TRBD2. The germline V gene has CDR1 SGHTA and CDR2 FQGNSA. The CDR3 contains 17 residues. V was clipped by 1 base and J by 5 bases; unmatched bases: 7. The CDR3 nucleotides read TGTGCCAGCAGCTTAGATAGGACTAGCGGGAGCTTCGAGACCCAGTACTTC. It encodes CASSLDRTSGSFETQYF.

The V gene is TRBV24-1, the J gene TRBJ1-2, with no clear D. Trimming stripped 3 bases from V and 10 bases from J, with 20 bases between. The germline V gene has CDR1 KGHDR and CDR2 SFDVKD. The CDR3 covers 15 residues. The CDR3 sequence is CATSDPRAGNVDYTF. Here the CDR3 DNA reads TGTGCCACCAGTGATCCCCGAGCCGGGAATGTGGACTACACCTTC.

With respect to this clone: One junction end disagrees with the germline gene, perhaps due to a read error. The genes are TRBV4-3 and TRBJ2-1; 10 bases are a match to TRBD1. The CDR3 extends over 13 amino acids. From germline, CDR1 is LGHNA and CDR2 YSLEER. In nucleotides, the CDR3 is TGCGCCAGCAGCCAAGATTCGGGACAGGGGTCGATCTTC. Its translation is CASSQDSGQGSIF.

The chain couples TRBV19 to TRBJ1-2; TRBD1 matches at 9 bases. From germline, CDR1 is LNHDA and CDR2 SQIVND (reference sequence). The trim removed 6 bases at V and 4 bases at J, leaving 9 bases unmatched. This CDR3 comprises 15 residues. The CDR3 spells CASRIDRGTVYGYTF. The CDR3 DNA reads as TGTGCCAGTAGGATCGACAGGGGGACAGTCTATGGCTACACCTTC.

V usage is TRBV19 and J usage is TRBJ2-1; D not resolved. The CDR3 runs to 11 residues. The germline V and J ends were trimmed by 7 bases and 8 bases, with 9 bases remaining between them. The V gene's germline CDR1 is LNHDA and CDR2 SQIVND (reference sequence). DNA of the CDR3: TGTGCCAGTACTGGGCTCCATGAGCAGTTCTTC. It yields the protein CASTGLHEQFF. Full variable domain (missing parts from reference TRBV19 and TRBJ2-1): DGGITQSPKYLFRKEGQNVTLSCEQNLNHDAMYWYRQDPGQGLRLIYYSQIVNDFQKGDIAEGYSVSREKKESFPLTVTSAQKNPTAFYLCASTGLHEQFFGPGTRLTVL.

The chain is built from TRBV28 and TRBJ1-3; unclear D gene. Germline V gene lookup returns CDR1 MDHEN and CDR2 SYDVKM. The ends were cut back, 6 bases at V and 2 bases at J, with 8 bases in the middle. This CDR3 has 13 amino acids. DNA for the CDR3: TGTGCCAGCAGAATCGGGGCTGGAAACACCATATATTTT. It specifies CASRIGAGNTIYF.

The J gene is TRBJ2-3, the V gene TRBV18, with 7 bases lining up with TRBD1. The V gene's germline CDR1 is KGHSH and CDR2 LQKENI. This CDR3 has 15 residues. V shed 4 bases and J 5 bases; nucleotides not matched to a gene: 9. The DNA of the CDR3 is TGTGCCAGCTCACTACGAGGGGGCTTTGGAGATACGCAGTATTTT. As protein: CASSLRGGFGDTQYF.

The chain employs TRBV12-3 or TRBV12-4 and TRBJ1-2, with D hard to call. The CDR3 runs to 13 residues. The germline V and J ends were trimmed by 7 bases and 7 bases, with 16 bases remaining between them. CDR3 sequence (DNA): TGTGCCAGCAAGGTTGGGCAGGTGGTTGGCTACACCTTC. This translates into CASKVGQVVGYTF.

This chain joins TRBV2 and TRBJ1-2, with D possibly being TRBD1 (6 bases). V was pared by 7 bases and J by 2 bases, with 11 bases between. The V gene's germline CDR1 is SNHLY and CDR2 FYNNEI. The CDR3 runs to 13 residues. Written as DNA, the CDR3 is TGTGCCAGCACGACAGGCAAGAACTATGGCTACACCTTC. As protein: CASTTGKNYGYTF.

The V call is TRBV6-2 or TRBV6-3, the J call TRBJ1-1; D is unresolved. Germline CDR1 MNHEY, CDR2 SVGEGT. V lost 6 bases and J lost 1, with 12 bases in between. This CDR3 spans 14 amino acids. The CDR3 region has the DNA TGTGCCAGCAGCTTCCGGGGTAGGAACACTGAAGCTTTCTTT. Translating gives CASSFRGRNTEAFF.

This CDR3 reads CASSLSVSTYEQYF. The CDR3, as DNA: TGTGCCAGCAGTTTATCGGTGAGCACCTACGAGCAGTACTTC. This chain connects TRBV27 to TRBJ2-7; D uncertain. In germline, CDR1 is MNHEY, CDR2 SMNVEV (reference sequence). The CDR3 has 14 amino acids. Trimming pared 0 bases from V and 2 bases from J, leaving 8 bases between.

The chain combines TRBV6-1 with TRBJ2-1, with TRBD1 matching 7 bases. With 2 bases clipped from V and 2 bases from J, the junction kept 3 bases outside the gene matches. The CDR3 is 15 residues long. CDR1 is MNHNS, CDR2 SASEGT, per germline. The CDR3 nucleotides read TGTGCCAGCAGTGAACCCAGGGGGACCTACAATGAGCAGTTCTTC. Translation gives CASSEPRGTYNEQFF.

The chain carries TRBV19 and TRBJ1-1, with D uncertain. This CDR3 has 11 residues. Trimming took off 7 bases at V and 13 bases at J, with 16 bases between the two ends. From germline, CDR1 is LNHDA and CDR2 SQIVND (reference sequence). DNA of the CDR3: TGTGCCAGTACTTCGCTCAGATTCGTTTTCTTT. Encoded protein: CASTSLRFVFF. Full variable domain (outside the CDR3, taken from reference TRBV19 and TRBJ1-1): DGGITQSPKYLFRKEGQNVTLSCEQNLNHDAMYWYRQDPGQGLRLIYYSQIVNDFQKGDIAEGYSVSREKKESFPLTVTSAQKNPTAFYLCASTSLRFVFFGQGTRLTVV.

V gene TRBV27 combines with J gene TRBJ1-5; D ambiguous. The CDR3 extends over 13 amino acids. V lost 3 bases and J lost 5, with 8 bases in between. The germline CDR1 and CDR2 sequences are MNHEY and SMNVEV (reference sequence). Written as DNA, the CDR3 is TGTGCCAGCAGTTTCACGGGGTATCAGCCCCAGCATTTT. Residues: CASSFTGYQPQHF.

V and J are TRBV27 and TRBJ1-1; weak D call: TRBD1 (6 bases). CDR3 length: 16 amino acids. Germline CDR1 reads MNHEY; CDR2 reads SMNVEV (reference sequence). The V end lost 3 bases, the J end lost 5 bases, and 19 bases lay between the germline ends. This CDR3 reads CASSFPPSGAGTEAFF. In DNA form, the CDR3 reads TGTGCCAGCAGTTTCCCCCCCTCAGGGGCAGGAACTGAAGCTTTCTTT.